The 27 T cell receptor beta chains listed next were all sequenced from one sample in a study of T cells in Graves' hyperthyroidism and ophthalmopathy. The TCR beta CDR3 regions underwent amplification using RNA transcripts as the source. A first-round RT-PCR of the TCR CDR3 used the HTBI primer set. One entry per CDR3 protein results from TCRdb running MiXCR on the multiplex PCR reads. Here the sample spans around 180,000 distinct CDR3 sequences, 15% to 20% being singletons. Sample: blood. The receptor set was obtained from a woman aged 45-65 years with Graves' hyperthyroidism.

This clonotype has ten or more counts. CDR3 residues: CASSGKRQGHEQFF. The CDR3 coding sequence is TGTGCCAGCAGCGGAAAACGACAGGGCCATGAGCAGTTCTTC. The chain employs TRBV6-2 or TRBV6-3 and TRBJ2-1, with TRBD1 identical over 7 bases. Germline values: CDR1 MNHEY, CDR2 SVGEGT. This CDR3 is 14 amino acids long. J was trimmed by 8 bases and V by 6 bases; bases with no gene match: 10.

This clonotype was counted many times. The chain employs TRBV6-1 and TRBJ2-3, with 8 bases aligning to TRBD2. The V gene's germline CDR1 is MNHNS and CDR2 SASEGT. Losses at the gene ends were 7 bases for V and 0 bases for J; bases not matched to a gene: 6. The CDR3 contains 15 residues. The CDR3 is CASTRLARSTDTQYF. As DNA, the CDR3 is TGTGCCAGCACGAGACTAGCGCGAAGCACAGATACGCAGTATTTT.

The table lists this clonotype with many counts. This chain links TRBV6-2 or TRBV6-3 with TRBJ2-1, with TRBD2 identical over 8 bases. V was clipped by 5 bases and J by 6 bases; unmatched bases: 12. The CDR3 covers 16 residues. In germline, CDR1 is MNHEY, CDR2 SVGEGT. In nucleotides, the CDR3 is TGTGCCAGCAGTCCCGCGGGGGGACTAGTGGCCAATGAGCAGTTCTTC. Translating gives CASSPAGGLVANEQFF.

This clonotype was counted many times. The chain carries TRBV7-9 and TRBJ1-5; 8 bases agree with TRBD1. CDR3 length: 17 residues. J lost 1 base, V lost 1 base, and 6 bases had no gene match. Germline CDR1 reads SEHNR; CDR2 reads FQNEAQ (reference sequence). The CDR3 protein is CASSLGDRGTSNQPQHF. The CDR3 coding sequence is TGTGCCAGCAGCTTAGGCGACAGGGGAACAAGCAATCAGCCCCAGCATTTT.

This clonotype has more than one count but fewer than ten. The chain combines TRBV5-4 with TRBJ1-2, with D possibly TRBD1 on 6 matching bases. The CDR3 consists of 14 residues. CDR1 and CDR2 (germline): SGHNT, YYREEE (reference sequence). The germline V and J ends were trimmed by 7 bases and 4 bases, with 17 bases remaining between them. The CDR3 here is CASGRLQGSYGYTF. As DNA, the CDR3 is TGTGCCAGCGGAAGGCTACAGGGTAGCTATGGCTACACCTTC. Full variable domain (outside the CDR3, taken from reference TRBV5-4 and TRBJ1-2): ETGVTQSPTHLIKTRGQQVTLRCSSQSGHNTVSWYQQALGQGPQFIFQYYREEENGRGNFPPRFSGLQFPNYSSELNVNALELDDSALYLCASGRLQGSYGYTFGSGTRLTVV.

This clonotype showed up many times. The chain is built from TRBV19 and TRBJ1-1; D is undetermined. The CDR3 consists of 15 residues. Germline V lookup: CDR1 LNHDA, CDR2 SQIVND (reference sequence). Trimming removed 3 bases from V and 0 bases from J, with 11 bases in between. The CDR3 protein is CASSISHSMNTEAFF. The CDR3 coding sequence is TGTGCCAGTAGTATCAGTCACAGCATGAACACTGAAGCTTTCTTT.

This clonotype has at least ten counts. The V and J genes are TRBV12-3 or TRBV12-4 and TRBJ1-2; 7 nucleotides match TRBD1. This CDR3 comprises 14 residues. Trimming took 6 bases from V and 3 from J; bases not matched to a gene: 7. The CDR3 loop reads CASSPQGGDYGYTF. Here the CDR3 DNA reads TGTGCCAGCAGCCCCCAGGGGGGGGACTATGGCTACACCTTC.

This clonotype was seen ten or more times. V gene TRBV6-1 combines with J gene TRBJ1-5; the match to TRBD1 covers 8 bases. V lost 6 bases to trimming and J lost 5 bases; unmatched junction nucleotides: 6. Germline values: CDR1 MNHNS, CDR2 SASEGT. The CDR3 runs 14 residues. The CDR3, as DNA: TGTGCCAGCAGCGGACAGGGTGCGTATCAGCCCCAGCATTTT. Amino acids: CASSGQGAYQPQHF.

V gene TRBV9 combines with J gene TRBJ1-2, with TRBD1 as a possible D gene (5 bases). Germline V lookup: CDR1 SGDLS, CDR2 YYNGEE. This CDR3 contains 15 residues. Trimming took off 2 bases at V and 4 bases at J, with 15 bases between the two ends. For the CDR3, the DNA is TGTGCCAGCAGCGTCTCCAGGGACGGCGGCTATGGCTACACCTTC. Translating gives CASSVSRDGGYGYTF.

At least ten counts were recorded for this clonotype. The chain couples TRBV20-1 to TRBJ1-5, with a possible D match to TRBD1 (6 bases). Germline V gives CDR1 DFQATT, CDR2 SNEGSKA (reference sequence). The CDR3 is 13 residues long. Trimming took 6 bases from V and 3 from J, leaving 12 bases between them. CDR3 loop: CSARTVPNQPQHF. The CDR3 DNA sequence: TGCAGTGCCCGGACAGTACCCAATCAGCCCCAGCATTTT.

This clonotype was counted many times. The CDR3 DNA reads TGCGCCAGCAGCTTTGGGACTGGGAGGGCATACGAGCAGTACTTC. Translation gives CASSFGTGRAYEQYF. The chain combines TRBV5-1 with TRBJ2-7, with 7 positions matching TRBD2. V shed 2 bases, J shed 4 bases, and the junction held 9 bases outside the gene matches. CDR1 and CDR2 from the germline V gene are SGHRS and YFSETQ. The CDR3 extends over 15 amino acids.

This clonotype has a count of ten or more. The rearrangement joins TRBV7-9 to TRBJ2-3; 9 positions agree with TRBD2. V trimming: 7 bases; J trimming: 5 bases; junction bases outside the gene matches: 10. The germline CDR1 and CDR2 sequences are SEHNR and FQNEAQ (reference sequence). The CDR3 loop spans 15 amino acids. CDR3 coding DNA: TGTGCCAGCACCAGCGGCGGGGGGGCCAGAGATACGCAGTATTTT. Encoded protein: CASTSGGGARDTQYF.

This clonotype was seen many times. The rearrangement uses TRBV28 and TRBJ2-7, with D unresolved. The CDR3 sequence is 12 residues long. From germline, CDR1 is MDHEN and CDR2 SYDVKM. Between the trimmed V and J ends, which lost 3 bases and 0 bases, there was a span of 3 bases. CDR3 DNA: TGTGCCAGCAGTTTCAGCTCCTACGAGCAGTACTTC. Amino acids: CASSFSSYEQYF. The full variable domain, in which reference TRBV28 and TRBJ2-7 provide the parts outside the CDR3, is DVKVTQSSRYLVKRTGEKVFLECVQDMDHENMFWYRQDPGLGLRLIYFSYDVKMKEKGDIPEGYSVSREKKERFSLILESASTNQTSMYLCASSFSSYEQYFGPGTRLTVT.

This clonotype was found many times. This sequence joins TRBV5-4 and TRBJ2-4; possible D gene TRBD2, 6 bases. V lost 1 base and J 1 base, leaving 6 bases between the germline ends. Germline CDR1 reads SGHNT; CDR2 reads YYREEE (reference sequence). The CDR3 runs to 14 residues. The CDR3 DNA sequence: TGTGCCAGCAGCTTGCGGGGGGCCAAAAACATTCAGTACTTC. Its protein is CASSLRGAKNIQYF.

This clonotype was seen many times. The V gene is TRBV4-1, the J gene TRBJ2-5; no definite D call. Trimming cost V 0 bases and J 5 bases, with 7 bases left between them. Germline CDR1 is MGHRA and CDR2 is YSYEKL. This CDR3 is 13 amino acids long. CDR3 region: CASSQELRETQYF. The CDR3 DNA reads TGCGCCAGCAGCCAAGAATTAAGGGAGACCCAGTACTTC.

This clonotype showed up many times. The genes are TRBV7-9 and TRBJ2-3; 8 positions match TRBD2. The CDR3 length is 19 residues. Trimming took 5 bases from V and 3 from J; bases not matched to a gene: 19. Germline CDR1 and CDR2: SEHNR and FQNEAQ (reference sequence). The chain's CDR3 is CASSPRKVRGGLGTDTQYF. CDR3 nucleotide sequence: TGTGCCAGCAGCCCTCGGAAAGTCCGGGGGGGCCTAGGGACAGATACGCAGTATTTT.

A remark on this clonotype: Since a much larger clone is just one base distant, this may be a read error. V is TRBV20-1 and J is TRBJ1-2; TRBD1 aligns across 9 bases. There are 15 residues in the CDR3. J lost 6 bases, V lost 6 bases, and 14 bases had no gene match. Germline-derived CDR1 and CDR2 are DFQATT and SNEGSKA (reference sequence). CDR3: CSATGTGCRVHGYTF. CDR3 DNA: TGCAGTGCAACCGGGACAGGGTGTCGGGTTCATGGCTACACCTTC.

V and J are TRBV28 and TRBJ2-7, with 9 bases matching TRBD1. The CDR3 loop spans 15 amino acids. V was clipped by 2 bases and J by 3 bases; unmatched bases: 5. The germline V gene has CDR1 MDHEN and CDR2 SYDVKM. For the CDR3, the DNA is TGTGCCAGCAGTTTACCGGACAGGGGAGACTACGAGCAGTACTTC. Translated, it gives CASSLPDRGDYEQYF.

The chain has TRBV6-2 or TRBV6-3 and TRBJ1-1; the match to TRBD1 covers 8 bases. Germline CDR1 is MNHEY and CDR2 is SVGEGT. The CDR3 has 15 amino acids. V lost 5 bases, J lost 4 bases, and 9 bases stayed unmatched. This CDR3 reads CASSGETGVGTEAFF. As DNA, the CDR3 is TGTGCCAGCAGTGGGGAGACAGGGGTGGGCACTGAAGCTTTCTTT.

The sample holds many counts of this clonotype. This chain links TRBV12-3 or TRBV12-4 with TRBJ1-1, with D tentatively TRBD1 (5 bases). The CDR3 consists of 14 residues. The V end was cut by 6 bases, the J end by 1 base, with 12 bases between. CDR3 bases: TGTGCCAGCAGAATGGGGGGTCCGAACACTGAAGCTTTCTTT. Amino acids: CASRMGGPNTEAFF.

This clonotype was counted at least ten times. V and J are TRBV7-9 and TRBJ2-5; D gene ambiguous. Between the trimmed V and J ends, which lost 5 bases and 4 bases, there was a span of 5 bases. Germline CDR1 reads SEHNR; CDR2 reads FQNEAQ (reference sequence). The CDR3 consists of 11 residues. DNA of the CDR3: TGTGCCAGCAGCGCAAGAGAGACCCAGTACTTC. Protein sequence: CASSARETQYF.

This clonotype was picked up many times. The V call is TRBV12-3 or TRBV12-4, the J call TRBJ2-2, with D tentatively TRBD1 (6 bases). The CDR3 runs 16 residues. Trimming stripped 2 bases from V and 7 bases from J, with 17 bases between. DNA for the CDR3: TGTGCCAGCAGTTTATCTACACCAGGGGCGGGCGGGGAGCTGTTTTTT. Residues: CASSLSTPGAGGELFF.

This clonotype was seen repeatedly, ten times or more. The chain employs TRBV7-9 and TRBJ1-2, with D perhaps TRBD1 (5 bases). Germline CDR1 reads SEHNR; CDR2 reads FQNEAQ (reference sequence). CDR3 length: 13 residues. V gave up 3 bases and J gave up 6 bases, with 11 bases separating them. DNA for the CDR3: TGTGCCAGCAGCTTCTCAGGGTCGAATGGCTACACCTTC. Translating gives CASSFSGSNGYTF.

This chain links TRBV5-1 with TRBJ1-1; 10 bases are shared with TRBD1. The CDR3 runs 17 residues. CDR1 and CDR2 from the germline V gene are SGHRS and YFSETQ. Trimming cost V 2 bases and J 2 bases; bases outside gene matches: 9. The CDR3 sequence: CASSFQGTGVPNTEAFF. For the CDR3, the DNA is TGCGCCAGCAGCTTTCAGGGGACAGGGGTCCCCAACACTGAAGCTTTCTTT. Looking up the rest from reference TRBV5-1 and TRBJ1-1 gives the full variable domain: KAGVTQTPRYLIKTRGQQVTLSCSPISGHRSVSWYQQTPGQGLQFLFEYFSETQRNKGNFPGRFSGRQFSNSRSEMNVSTLELGDSALYLCASSFQGTGVPNTEAFFGQGTRLTVV.

This clonotype was counted at least ten times. The chain is built from TRBV28 and TRBJ1-1; possibly TRBD1 for D (6 bases). Germline CDR1 reads MDHEN; CDR2 reads SYDVKM. The CDR3 is 14 residues long. V was clipped by 8 bases and J by 0 bases, with 13 bases between them. CDR3 nucleotides: TGTGCCAGCCGTATCGGGACACTGAACACTGAAGCTTTCTTT. It specifies CASRIGTLNTEAFF.

This clonotype was found many times. The chain carries TRBV6-2 or TRBV6-3 and TRBJ1-1, with D perhaps TRBD1 (6 bases). The germline V gene has CDR1 MNHEY and CDR2 SVGEGT. The V gene lost 6 bases and the J gene lost 0 bases, with 14 bases spanning the gap. The CDR3 has 15 amino acids. CDR3 residues: CASSFRGYMNTEAFF. DNA of the CDR3: TGTGCCAGCAGCTTCAGGGGCTACATGAACACTGAAGCTTTCTTT.

This clonotype has only a few counts. The chain carries TRBV7-6 and TRBJ2-7; 11 bases line up with TRBD1. Unmatched junction bases numbered 7, after V lost 5 bases and J lost 4 bases. CDR3 length: 15 residues. Per the germline V gene, CDR1 is SGHVS and CDR2 is FNYEAQ. The CDR3 sequence: CASSPMGQGDYEQYF. DNA of the CDR3: TGTGCCAGCAGCCCGATGGGACAGGGGGATTACGAGCAGTACTTC.